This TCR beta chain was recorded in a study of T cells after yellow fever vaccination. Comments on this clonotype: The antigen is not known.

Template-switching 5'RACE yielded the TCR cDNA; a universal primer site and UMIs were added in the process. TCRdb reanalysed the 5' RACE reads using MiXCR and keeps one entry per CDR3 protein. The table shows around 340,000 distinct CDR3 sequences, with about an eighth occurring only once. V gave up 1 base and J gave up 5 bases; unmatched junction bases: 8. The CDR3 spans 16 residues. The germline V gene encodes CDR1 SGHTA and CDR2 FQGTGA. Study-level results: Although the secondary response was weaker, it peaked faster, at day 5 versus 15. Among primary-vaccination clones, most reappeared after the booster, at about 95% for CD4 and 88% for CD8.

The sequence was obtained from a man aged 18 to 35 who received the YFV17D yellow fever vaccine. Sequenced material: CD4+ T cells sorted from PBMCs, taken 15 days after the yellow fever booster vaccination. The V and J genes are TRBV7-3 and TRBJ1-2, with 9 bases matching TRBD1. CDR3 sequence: CASSLNGGQGYYGYTF. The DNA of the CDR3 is TGTGCCAGCAGCTTAAACGGCGGACAGGGGTATTATGGCTACACCTTC.